This T cell receptor (beta chain) is drawn from a study of blood T cells in healthy people across ages. This clonotype was recorded many times. The antigen is not known. The authors ran a second PCR of roughly 6 to 12 cycles using a sample-barcoded 5' primer and a J-beta primer mix. From the 5' RACE reads, TCRdb called clonotypes with MiXCR, one entry per CDR3 protein. The data contain hundreds of thousands of distinct CDR3 sequences, approximately 30% of them singletons. Germline CDR1 and CDR2: SGHVS and FQNEAQ. Trimming at V came to 0 bases and at J to 2 bases, leaving 9 bases not matched to a gene. The length of the CDR3 is 17 residues. Study-level points and caveats: Compared with aged donors, long-lived donors showed fewer expanded clones, suggesting selection.

Material for sequencing was blood. This receptor was taken from a woman aged 80 or over in good health. The rearrangement uses TRBV7-8 and TRBJ2-7; TRBD1 matches at 8 bases. Here the CDR3 reads CASSLAMSGTGTYEQYF. CDR3 DNA sequence: TGTGCCAGCAGCTTAGCTATGTCCGGGACAGGAACCTACGAGCAGTACTTC. Full variable domain (outside the CDR3, taken from reference TRBV7-8 and TRBJ2-7): GAGVSQSPRYKVAKRGQDVALRCDPISGHVSLFWYQQALGQGPEFLTYFQNEAQLDKSGLPSDRFFAERPEGSVSTLKIQRTQQEDSAVYLCASSLAMSGTGTYEQYFGPGTRLTVT.